This TCR beta chain was obtained from a study of graft-versus-host responses after intestinal transplantation. Regarding the study as a whole: Peak levels of circulating GvH clones tracked with early post-transplant HvG declines. GvH clones were found in recipient marrow; some appeared first in ileum or blood.

A remark on this clone: Its antigen remains unidentified.

The protocol was immunoSEQ multiplex PCR, while the TCRdb copy is restricted to in-frame clones and leaves out a portion. The sample lists about 90,000 clones, over 80% occurring once. The ends were cut back, 5 bases at V and 10 bases at J, with 18 bases in the middle. There are 14 residues in the CDR3. CDR1 is SEHNR, CDR2 FQNEAQ, per germline (reference sequence). This TCR was recovered from a human donor who was the organ donor for an intestinal transplant. The gene calls are TRBV7-9 and TRBJ2-1, with D perhaps matching TRBD1 (5 bases). The sequencing used unstimulated CD8+ T cells sorted from spleen or lymph node cells, collected before transplant. The CDR3 region has the DNA TGTGCCAGCAGCCCCCCCCAGGGCTCGAGCGAGCAGTTCTTC. This encodes CASSPPQGSSEQFF.